One and the same sample provided the 21 T cell receptor beta chains below, sequenced in a study of tumor-infiltrating lymphocytes in localized non-small cell lung cancer. Assay used: immunoSEQ multiplex PCR; TCRdb lists only in-frame clones, some missing. The table has about 2,700 clones, 65% seen once. The material sequenced was uninvolved lung tissue not adjacent to the tumor. All receptors derive from a human donor with non-small cell lung cancer.

The chain carries TRBV4-3 and TRBJ1-2; TRBD1 aligns across 7 bases. Germline V gives CDR1 LGHNA, CDR2 YSLEER. V was clipped by 3 bases and J by 5 bases; unmatched bases: 3. The CDR3 totals 13 residues. The CDR3 DNA follows: TGCGCCAGCAGCCAGGGACAGTCTTATGGCTACACCTTC. It yields the protein CASSQGQSYGYTF.

The CDR3: CASSLEGFISGNTIYF. CDR3 nucleotides: TGTGCCAGCAGTCTGGAGGGATTTATCTCTGGAAACACCATATATTTT. V and J are TRBV2 and TRBJ1-3; D ambiguous. This CDR3 has 16 amino acids. V was pared by 5 bases and J by 0 bases, with 14 bases between. Germline CDR1 is SNHLY and CDR2 is FYNNEI. Full variable domain (rest looked up from reference TRBV2 and TRBJ1-3): EPEVTQTPSHQVTQMGQEVILRCVPISNHLYFYWYRQILGQKVEFLVSFYNNEISEKSEIFDDQFSVERPDGSNFTLKIRSTKLEDSAMYFCASSLEGFISGNTIYFGEGSWLTVV.

The chain couples TRBV6-6 to TRBJ1-5; the D is unclear. Germline CDR1 is MNHNY and CDR2 is SVGAGI (reference sequence). V gave up 0 bases and J gave up 5 bases, with 5 bases separating them. This CDR3 comprises 13 residues. CDR3 sequence (DNA): TGTGCCAGCAGTTACTCGAGGGATCAGCCCCAGCATTTT. Its protein product is CASSYSRDQPQHF.

This rearrangement joins TRBV7-9 to TRBJ2-5; 10 bases agree with TRBD1. CDR1 and CDR2 (germline): SEHNR, FQNEAQ (reference sequence). CDR3 length equals 14 residues. V shed 4 bases and J 3 bases; nucleotides not matched to a gene: 2. CDR3 in DNA: TGTGCCAGCAGCTCGGGGACAGGGGAAGAGACCCAGTACTTC. It codes for CASSSGTGEETQYF. The variable domain in full, with the rest retrieved from reference TRBV7-9 and TRBJ2-5, is DTGVSQNPRHKITKRGQNVTFRCDPISEHNRLYWYRQTLGQGPEFLTYFQNEAQLEKSRLLSDRFSAERPKGSFSTLEIQRTEQGDSAMYLCASSSGTGEETQYFGPGTRLLVL.

This clone was observed a handful of times. This chain links TRBV19 with TRBJ2-7; weak D call: TRBD2 (6 bases). The CDR3 is made up of 13 amino acids. V shed 5 bases and J shed 3 bases, with 11 bases lying between them. Germline CDR1 and CDR2: LNHDA and SQIVND (reference sequence). CDR3 coding DNA: TGTGCCAGTAGTGCGGGGACCGGCTACGAGCAGTACTTC. Its protein is CASSAGTGYEQYF.

Within the sample, this clone is large. The chain joins TRBV11-2 to TRBJ2-1; D unresolved. The germline CDR1 and CDR2 sequences are SGHAT and FQNNGV. V shed 4 bases and J shed 8 bases, with 9 bases lying between them. This CDR3 spans 12 amino acids. CDR3 nucleotide sequence: TGTGCCAGCAGCTCGTATTGGGATGAGCAGTTCTTC. It encodes CASSSYWDEQFF. Supplemented by reference TRBV11-2 and TRBJ2-1, the full variable domain reads EAGVAQSPRYKIIEKRQSVAFWCNPISGHATLYWYQQILGQGPKLLIQFQNNGVVDDSQLPKDRFSAERLKGVDSTLKIQPAKLEDSAVYLCASSSYWDEQFFGPGTRLTVL.

The chain uses TRBV6-1 and TRBJ1-2, with 7 bases fitting TRBD1. This CDR3 has 15 residues. Germline V gene lookup returns CDR1 MNHNS and CDR2 SASEGT. V was clipped by 2 bases and J by 1 base; unmatched bases: 4. The CDR3, as DNA: TGTGCCAGCAGTGAATATCGACAGGGTAACTATGGCTACACCTTC. Amino acid sequence: CASSEYRQGNYGYTF.

V is TRBV19 and J is TRBJ1-2; no clear D gene. The CDR3 covers 10 residues. Trimming left V 11 bases short and J 6 bases short, with 10 bases between. From germline, CDR1 is LNHDA and CDR2 SQIVND (reference sequence). The CDR3 DNA follows: TGTGCCTCCCACACAGATGGCTACACCTTC. Its protein product is CASHTDGYTF.

The J gene is TRBJ2-2, the V gene TRBV29-1; D remains ambiguous. Germline lookup yields CDR1 SQVTM and CDR2 ANQGSEA. V was shortened by 3 bases and J by 5 bases, with 4 bases between the two germline ends. The CDR3 is 11 amino acids. This chain's CDR3 is CSVDGTGELFF. The CDR3 region has the DNA TGCAGCGTTGATGGTACCGGGGAGCTGTTTTTT.

In its sample, this clone ranks as large. The V call is TRBV11-2, the J call TRBJ1-3; D not certain. Trimming took 5 bases from V and 0 from J, leaving 14 bases between them. CDR1 and CDR2 from the germline V gene are SGHAT and FQNNGV. There are 16 residues in the CDR3. The CDR3 spells CASSPWPRGSGNTIYF. The CDR3 nucleotides are TGTGCCAGCAGCCCCTGGCCACGAGGCTCTGGAAACACCATATATTTT.

The V gene is TRBV7-2, the J gene TRBJ2-5; TRBD2 matches 8 bases. This CDR3 has 15 amino acids. The V and J ends lost 2 bases and 4 bases, in that order; junction bases with no gene match: 6. From germline, CDR1 is SGHTA and CDR2 FQGNSA. CDR3 loop: CASSLSGSGRETQYF. The CDR3 region has the DNA TGTGCCAGCAGCTTAAGCGGGAGCGGGCGAGAGACCCAGTACTTC.

This rearrangement joins TRBV28 to TRBJ1-1; TRBD1 matches 7 bases. Germline CDR1 MDHEN, CDR2 SYDVKM. The CDR3 contains 14 residues. V trimming: 6 bases; J trimming: 1 base; junction bases outside the gene matches: 5. For the CDR3, the DNA is TGTGCCAGCAGACTCGGGACAGAGAACACTGAAGCTTTCTTT. This translates into CASRLGTENTEAFF.

Here the CDR3 reads CSARSSYEQYF. The CDR3 DNA is TGCAGTGCTCGTAGCTCCTACGAGCAGTACTTC. The chain is built from TRBV20-1 and TRBJ2-7; D is undetermined. The CDR3 consists of 11 residues. The V end lost 5 bases, the J end lost 0 bases, and 5 bases lay between the germline ends. The germline V gene has CDR1 DFQATT and CDR2 SNEGSKA (reference sequence).

This chain connects TRBV19 to TRBJ1-2; possible D gene TRBD1, 6 bases. The CDR3 sequence is 13 residues long. V lost 6 bases to trimming and J lost 6 bases, with 14 bases between them. Germline assignment: CDR1 LNHDA and CDR2 SQIVND (reference sequence). The CDR3 sequence is CASRRDTLDGYTF. The CDR3, as DNA: TGTGCCAGTAGACGGGACACGTTGGATGGCTACACCTTC.

The CDR3 nucleotides are TGTGCCAGCAGCCGCACAGGAATTGAAGCTTTCTTT. This encodes CASSRTGIEAFF. The chain employs TRBV14 and TRBJ1-1, with D possibly being TRBD1 (5 bases). Per the germline V gene, CDR1 is SGHDN and CDR2 is FVKESK. Trimming removed 4 bases at V and 7 bases at J, with 10 bases between. The CDR3 length is 12 residues.

The chain couples TRBV30 to TRBJ2-1; D is uncertain. The germline gives CDR1 GTSNPN, CDR2 SVGIG (reference sequence). This CDR3 is built from 12 residues. Trimming cost V 8 bases and J 7 bases, with 15 bases left between them. CDR3 nucleotide sequence: TGTGCCGCCGCTCCTCAAGCGAATGAGCAGTTCTTC. Its protein product is CAAAPQANEQFF.

This clone is labeled large. V gene TRBV9 combines with J gene TRBJ1-2; D remains unclear. Looked up from germline, CDR1 is SGDLS and CDR2 is YYNGEE. There are 14 residues in the CDR3. The germline V and J ends were trimmed by 0 bases and 5 bases, with 11 bases remaining between them. The DNA for the CDR3 is TGTGCCAGCAGCGTAGAAGGCGGAAGATATGGCTACACCTTC. It specifies CASSVEGGRYGYTF.

The rearrangement links TRBV2 to TRBJ1-2; weak D call: TRBD1 (6 bases). Germline-derived CDR1 and CDR2 are SNHLY and FYNNEI. CDR3 length: 12 amino acids. V was pared by 6 bases and J by 5 bases, with 10 bases between. CDR3 DNA: TGTGCCAGCAGGACAGGTTTTTATGGCTACACCTTC. This codes for CASRTGFYGYTF.

This clone is categorized as medium-sized. The V gene is TRBV6-1, the J gene TRBJ1-2; 9 positions match TRBD1. CDR1 and CDR2 (germline): MNHNS, SASEGT. With 7 bases clipped from V and 4 bases from J, the junction kept 7 bases outside the gene matches. This CDR3 region has 14 residues. The CDR3 reads CASTWDRDSYGYTF. In nucleotides, the CDR3 is TGTGCCAGCACCTGGGACAGGGATAGCTATGGCTACACCTTC.

The J gene is TRBJ2-2, the V gene TRBV11-2, with D perhaps matching TRBD2 (7 bases). The CDR3 has 16 amino acids. V was trimmed by 4 bases and J by 6 bases, leaving 18 bases between them. The germline V gene encodes CDR1 SGHAT and CDR2 FQNNGV. CDR3 bases: TGTGCCAGCAGCTCACTCATGGGGGGGCCGTCCGGGGAGCTGTTTTTT. This codes for CASSSLMGGPSGELFF.

V and J are TRBV7-2 and TRBJ2-7, with a weak D call TRBD1 (5 bases). V shed 1 base and J shed 3 bases, with 13 bases lying between them. Germline V gene lookup returns CDR1 SGHTA and CDR2 FQGNSA. This CDR3 contains 15 residues. CDR3 in DNA: TGTGCCAGCAGCTTAGTAGGGGCCATTAACTACGAGCAGTACTTC. This gives the protein CASSLVGAINYEQYF.